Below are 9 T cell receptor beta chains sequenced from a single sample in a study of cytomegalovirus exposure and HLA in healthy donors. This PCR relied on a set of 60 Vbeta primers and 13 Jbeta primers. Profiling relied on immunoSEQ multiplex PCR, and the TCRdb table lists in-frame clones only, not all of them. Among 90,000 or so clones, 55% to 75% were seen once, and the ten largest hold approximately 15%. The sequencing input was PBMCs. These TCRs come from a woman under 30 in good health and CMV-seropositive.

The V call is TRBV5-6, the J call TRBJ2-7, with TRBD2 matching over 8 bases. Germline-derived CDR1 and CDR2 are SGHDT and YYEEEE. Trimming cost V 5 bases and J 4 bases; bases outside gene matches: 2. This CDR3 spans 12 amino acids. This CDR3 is CASRVAGYEQYF. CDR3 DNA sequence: TGTGCCAGCAGAGTAGCGGGATACGAGCAGTACTTC.

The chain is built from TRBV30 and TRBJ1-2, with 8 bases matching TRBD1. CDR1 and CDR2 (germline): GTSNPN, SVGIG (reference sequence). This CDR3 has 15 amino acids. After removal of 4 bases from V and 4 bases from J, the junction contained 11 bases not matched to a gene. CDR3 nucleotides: TGTGCCTGGACCCCCCGGGACAGGAGGGTCTATGGCTACACCTTC. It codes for CAWTPRDRRVYGYTF.

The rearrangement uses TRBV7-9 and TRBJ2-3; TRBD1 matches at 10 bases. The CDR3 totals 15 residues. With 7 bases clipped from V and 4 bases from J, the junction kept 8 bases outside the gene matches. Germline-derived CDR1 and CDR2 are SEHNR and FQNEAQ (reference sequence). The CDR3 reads CASNSGTGDADTQYF. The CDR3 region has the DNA TGTGCCAGCAACTCCGGGACAGGGGACGCAGATACGCAGTATTTT.

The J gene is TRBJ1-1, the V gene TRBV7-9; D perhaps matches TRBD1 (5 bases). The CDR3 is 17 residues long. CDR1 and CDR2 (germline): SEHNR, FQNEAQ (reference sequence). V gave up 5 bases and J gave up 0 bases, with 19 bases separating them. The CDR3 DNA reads TGTGCCAGCAGCCTAAACAGGTGGGGGAGGATGAACACTGAAGCTTTCTTT. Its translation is CASSLNRWGRMNTEAFF.

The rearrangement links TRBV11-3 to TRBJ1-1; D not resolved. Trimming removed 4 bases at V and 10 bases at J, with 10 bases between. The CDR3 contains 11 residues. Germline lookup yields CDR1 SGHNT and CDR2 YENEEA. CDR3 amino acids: CASSSGSVAFF. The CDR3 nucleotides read TGTGCCAGCAGCTCGGGGTCCGTAGCTTTCTTT.

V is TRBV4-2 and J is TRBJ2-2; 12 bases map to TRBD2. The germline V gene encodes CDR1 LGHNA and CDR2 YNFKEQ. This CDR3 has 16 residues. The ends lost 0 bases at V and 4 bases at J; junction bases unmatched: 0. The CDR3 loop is CASSQELAGGTGELFF. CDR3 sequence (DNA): TGTGCCAGCAGCCAAGAACTAGCGGGGGGCACCGGGGAGCTGTTTTTT.

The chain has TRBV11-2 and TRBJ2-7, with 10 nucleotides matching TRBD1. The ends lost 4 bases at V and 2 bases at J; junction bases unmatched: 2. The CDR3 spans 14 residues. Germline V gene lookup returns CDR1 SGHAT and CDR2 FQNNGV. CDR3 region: CASSSGTGAYEQYF. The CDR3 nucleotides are TGTGCCAGCAGCTCTGGGACAGGGGCCTACGAGCAGTACTTC.

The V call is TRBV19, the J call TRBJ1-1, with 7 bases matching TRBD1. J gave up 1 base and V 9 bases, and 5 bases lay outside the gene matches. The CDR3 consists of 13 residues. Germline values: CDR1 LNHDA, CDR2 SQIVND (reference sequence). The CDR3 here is CASWGQRNTEAFF. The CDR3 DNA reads TGTGCCAGCTGGGGACAGAGGAACACTGAAGCTTTCTTT.

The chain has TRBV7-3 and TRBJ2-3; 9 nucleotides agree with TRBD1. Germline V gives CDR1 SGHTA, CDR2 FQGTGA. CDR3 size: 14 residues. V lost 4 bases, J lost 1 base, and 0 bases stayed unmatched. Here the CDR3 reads CASSWDRGTDTQYF. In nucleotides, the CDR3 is TGTGCCAGCAGCTGGGACAGGGGCACAGATACGCAGTATTTT. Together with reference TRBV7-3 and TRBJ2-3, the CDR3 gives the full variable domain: GAGVSQTPSNKVTEKGKYVELRCDPISGHTALYWYRQSLGQGPEFLIYFQGTGAADDSGLPNDRFFAVRPEGSVSTLKIQRTERGDSAVYLCASSWDRGTDTQYFGPGTRLTVL.